This is a list of T cell receptor beta chains from one sample in a study of blood T cell repertoires in COVID-19. Clones were read by immunoSEQ multiplex PCR, and TCRdb kept only the in-frame ones, dropping some. The table shows 150,000 to 200,000 clones, with about nine tenths occurring only once. What was sequenced was peripheral blood. Every receptor here comes from a man aged 65 to 79 with active or convalescent COVID-19. CDR3s leave out the opening cysteine and the closing phenylalanine or tryptophan. Each record gives: J gene, V gene, D gene, CDR3 protein. D genes are given only for firm matches.

j_call: TRBJ1-2
v_call: TRBV3-1/TRBV3-2
d_call: TRBD1
cdr3_aa: ASSQEGQYYGYT

j_call: TRBJ2-3
v_call: TRBV7-2
d_call: NA
cdr3_aa: ASSFDSRITDTQY

j_call: TRBJ2-2
v_call: TRBV6-2/TRBV6-3
d_call: TRBD1
cdr3_aa: ASSYSYRGVGELF

j_call: TRBJ1-3
v_call: TRBV30
d_call: NA
cdr3_aa: AWSVAFSGNTIY

j_call: TRBJ1-1
v_call: TRBV5-1
d_call: TRBD1
cdr3_aa: ASSLRGTGNTEAF

j_call: TRBJ1-2
v_call: TRBV18
d_call: TRBD1
cdr3_aa: ASSPPLQGAGGYT

j_call: TRBJ2-7
v_call: TRBV7-2
d_call: TRBD2
cdr3_aa: ASSLTSGGYEQY

j_call: TRBJ2-7
v_call: TRBV6-5
d_call: NA
cdr3_aa: ASRGSSYEQY

j_call: TRBJ1-3
v_call: TRBV2
d_call: NA
cdr3_aa: ASSEGVGGLSGNTIY

j_call: TRBJ1-6
v_call: TRBV7-2
d_call: NA
cdr3_aa: ASSPGLPNSPLH

j_call: TRBJ2-1
v_call: TRBV28
d_call: TRBD1
cdr3_aa: ASSPAGTGTYNEQF

j_call: TRBJ1-5
v_call: TRBV24-1
d_call: TRBD1
cdr3_aa: ATSALTGPGNQPQH

j_call: TRBJ1-2
v_call: TRBV11-2
d_call: NA
cdr3_aa: ASSLDPGSSYGYT

j_call: TRBJ2-2
v_call: TRBV24-1
d_call: NA
cdr3_aa: ATSEGRGFSGELF

j_call: TRBJ1-1
v_call: TRBV29-1
d_call: NA
cdr3_aa: SVENRANTEAF

j_call: TRBJ1-2
v_call: TRBV12-3/TRBV12-4
d_call: TRBD1
cdr3_aa: ASRSTGGGGYT

j_call: TRBJ1-2
v_call: TRBV5-6
d_call: NA
cdr3_aa: ASSLGVPPGGYT

j_call: TRBJ2-2
v_call: TRBV2
d_call: NA
cdr3_aa: ASSVLGADTGELF

j_call: TRBJ1-3
v_call: TRBV9
d_call: NA
cdr3_aa: ASTPGGQLSGNTIY

j_call: TRBJ1-2
v_call: TRBV28
d_call: NA
cdr3_aa: ASTLGGRIYGYT

j_call: TRBJ2-3
v_call: TRBV9
d_call: TRBD2
cdr3_aa: ASSVGGLGTDTQY

j_call: TRBJ1-4
v_call: TRBV28
d_call: TRBD1
cdr3_aa: ASKRRDRNEKLF

j_call: TRBJ2-3
v_call: TRBV9
d_call: NA
cdr3_aa: ASSVENTRTDTQY

j_call: TRBJ1-6
v_call: TRBV4-1
d_call: TRBD1
cdr3_aa: ASSQDRLLLH

j_call: TRBJ2-7
v_call: TRBV18
d_call: NA
cdr3_aa: ASSPGRRNSYEQY

j_call: TRBJ1-6
v_call: TRBV19
d_call: NA
cdr3_aa: ASMSGAGLGPLH

j_call: TRBJ2-5
v_call: TRBV3-1/TRBV3-2
d_call: TRBD1
cdr3_aa: ASSQDLTGARGTQY

j_call: TRBJ2-1
v_call: TRBV7-9
d_call: TRBD2
cdr3_aa: ASSFLLAGVNEQF

j_call: TRBJ2-7
v_call: TRBV19
d_call: NA
cdr3_aa: ATLGPYEQY